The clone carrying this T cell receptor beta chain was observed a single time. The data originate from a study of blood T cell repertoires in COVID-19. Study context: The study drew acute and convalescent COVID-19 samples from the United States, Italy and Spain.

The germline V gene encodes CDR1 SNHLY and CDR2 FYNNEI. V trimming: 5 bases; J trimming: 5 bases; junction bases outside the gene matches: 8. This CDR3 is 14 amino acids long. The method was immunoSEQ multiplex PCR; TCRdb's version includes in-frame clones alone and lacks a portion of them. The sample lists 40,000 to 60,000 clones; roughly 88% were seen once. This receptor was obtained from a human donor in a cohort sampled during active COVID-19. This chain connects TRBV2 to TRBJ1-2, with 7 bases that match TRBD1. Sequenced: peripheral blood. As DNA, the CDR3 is TGTGCCAGCAGTTTATTACAGGGGTTGTATGGCTACACCTTC. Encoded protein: CASSLLQGLYGYTF. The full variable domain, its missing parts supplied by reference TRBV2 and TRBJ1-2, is EPEVTQTPSHQVTQMGQEVILRCVPISNHLYFYWYRQILGQKVEFLVSFYNNEISEKSEIFDDQFSVERPDGSNFTLKIRSTKLEDSAMYFCASSLLQGLYGYTFGSGTRLTVV.